A single sample gave rise to the 11 T cell receptor beta chains below, sequenced in a study of T cell repertoires in cytomegalovirus infection. Using its own MiXCR run on the reads, TCRdb lists one record per CDR3 protein. Of around 900,000 distinct CDR3 sequences in the sample, 31% are singletons; the top ten hold over 12%. Their antigen targets remain unknown. The starting material was cultured CD8+ T cells from PBMCs, obtained from culture after CMV antigen stimulation. These receptors all come from a human donor in good health (CMV status not recorded). Some clones in this sample may be carry-over from other donors' samples.

Notes on this clonotype: A much larger clone sits a single nucleotide away, making a read error possible. The chain is built from TRBV12-3 or TRBV12-4 and TRBJ1-1, with no clear D. V was trimmed by 8 bases and J by 0 bases, leaving 16 bases between them. The length of the CDR3 is 15 residues. The CDR3 coding sequence is TGTGCCAGCTGTTCGCCACAGTATTTGAACACTGAAGCTTTCTTT. It is translated as CASCSPQYLNTEAFF.

Many counts were recorded for this clonotype. The V gene is TRBV7-8, the J gene TRBJ2-5, with D possibly TRBD2 on 6 matching bases. The CDR3 runs 15 residues. Germline CDR1 is SGHVS and CDR2 is FQNEAQ. V lost 0 bases, J lost 4 bases, and 12 bases lay in between. The CDR3, as DNA: TGTGCCAGCAGCTTAGCCAGGGTTAGCGGAGAGACCCAGTACTTC. Protein sequence: CASSLARVSGETQYF.

Only a few counts were recorded for this clonotype. This chain uses TRBV12-3 or TRBV12-4 with TRBJ2-5; 8 positions agree with TRBD1. The CDR3 loop spans 13 amino acids. V lost 5 bases and J lost 4; bases outside the gene matches: 3. CDR3 sequence reads: CASSRDRPETQYF. CDR3 sequence (DNA): TGTGCCAGCAGTAGGGACAGGCCAGAGACCCAGTACTTC.

The chain has TRBV20-1 and TRBJ2-7, with D hard to call. This CDR3 is 15 amino acids long. Germline CDR1 DFQATT, CDR2 SNEGSKA (reference sequence). The ends were cut back, 2 bases at V and 3 bases at J, with 17 bases in the middle. DNA for the CDR3: TGCAGTGCTAGAAATCCCAAATCCTACAGCTACGAGCAGTACTTC. Its protein product is CSARNPKSYSYEQYF.

V usage is TRBV19 and J usage is TRBJ2-2; 8 nucleotides align to TRBD2. This CDR3 spans 15 amino acids. Germline trimming cut 7 bases from V and 5 bases from J; bases unmatched to any gene: 9. The germline V gene has CDR1 LNHDA and CDR2 SQIVND (reference sequence). This CDR3 is CASTLGTRGTGELFF. The CDR3 coding sequence is TGTGCCAGTACCCTGGGGACTAGGGGGACCGGGGAGCTGTTTTTT.

This chain connects TRBV6-6 to TRBJ1-3; D gene unclear. Trimming pared 0 bases from V and 0 bases from J, leaving 9 bases between. CDR1 is MNHNY and CDR2 is SVGAGI in the germline V gene (reference sequence). This CDR3 is built from 16 residues. CDR3 coding DNA: TGTGCCAGCAGTTACTCATCCGCGGTCTCTGGAAACACCATATATTTT. Its protein is CASSYSSAVSGNTIYF.

The rearrangement uses TRBV28 and TRBJ1-4, with D possibly TRBD1 on 5 matching bases. The CDR3 is 18 residues long. V lost 1 base, J lost 0 bases, and 15 bases lay in between. CDR1 and CDR2 (germline): MDHEN, SYDVKM. The CDR3, as DNA: TGTGCCAGCAGTTTATATCGGGACGGCCTAGCAACTAATGAAAAACTGTTTTTT. Translated, it gives CASSLYRDGLATNEKLFF. Complete variable domain (other parts from reference TRBV28 and TRBJ1-4): DVKVTQSSRYLVKRTGEKVFLECVQDMDHENMFWYRQDPGLGLRLIYFSYDVKMKEKGDIPEGYSVSREKKERFSLILESASTNQTSMYLCASSLYRDGLATNEKLFFGSGTQLSVL.

The V call is TRBV6-2 or TRBV6-3, the J call TRBJ1-1; no reliable D call. Trimming pared 7 bases from V and 2 bases from J, leaving 17 bases between. CDR1 is MNHEY, CDR2 SVGEGT, per germline. This CDR3 has 15 amino acids. DNA of the CDR3: TGTGCCAGCATGCCACTTCACAGACTAAACACTGAAGCTTTCTTT. Protein product: CASMPLHRLNTEAFF.

This clonotype was seen only a few times. The rearrangement joins TRBV18 to TRBJ2-3, with D unclear. V was cut by 8 bases and J by 2 bases, with 29 bases left in between. CDR3 length equals 19 residues. Per germline, CDR1 KGHSH and CDR2 LQKENI. This CDR3 reads CASTLLRSRLHSTTDTQYF. CDR3 in DNA: TGTGCCAGCACCCTCCTCAGATCTAGACTCCACTCTACCACAGATACGCAGTATTTT.

The chain links TRBV4-1 to TRBJ1-2; D is possibly TRBD1 (5 bases). CDR1 and CDR2 from the germline V gene are MGHRA and YSYEKL. The ends were cut back, 3 bases at V and 5 bases at J, with 16 bases in the middle. The CDR3 has 15 amino acids. DNA of the CDR3: TGCGCCAGCAGCCAGCCTCGGAGAGGGGTGTATGGCTACACCTTC. Protein sequence: CASSQPRRGVYGYTF.

The chain combines TRBV6-2 or TRBV6-3 with TRBJ2-1; D possibly corresponds to TRBD2 (6 bases). The germline CDR1 and CDR2 sequences are MNHEY and SVGEGT. The CDR3 runs 16 residues. Trimming removed 7 bases at V and 5 bases at J, with 21 bases between. In DNA form, the CDR3 reads TGTGCCAGCAACTCTCCACATCTTTGGAGGGACAATGAGCAGTTCTTC. This codes for CASNSPHLWRDNEQFF.